The 16 T cell receptor beta chains listed next were all sequenced from one sample in a study of T cell responses to AZD1222 COVID-19 vaccine. Sequencing was performed with immunoSEQ multiplex PCR; in TCRdb, only in-frame clones are kept and a portion is missing. This sample has 150,000 or so clones, with approximately 88% found just once. Sample: peripheral blood, taken on day 0 of AZD1222 vaccination. Source of these receptors: an adult in good health.

The chain is built from TRBV3-1 (or the pseudogene TRBV3-2) and TRBJ1-2; the match to TRBD1 covers 7 bases. The CDR3 extends over 14 amino acids. The junction had 11 bases not matched to a gene; V was cut back by 8 bases and J by 5 bases. The germline V gene encodes CDR1 LGHDT and CDR2 YNNKEL (reference sequence). The chain's CDR3 is CASAFQTGRYGYTF. The CDR3 DNA follows: TGTGCCAGCGCCTTCCAGACAGGGAGGTATGGCTACACCTTC.

CDR3 coding DNA: TGTGCCAGCTCGCCGACAGGGGGCCAAGAGACCCAGTACTTC. Translation: CASSPTGGQETQYF. This chain joins TRBV18 and TRBJ2-5; TRBD1 matches 9 bases. Trimming at V came to 6 bases and at J to 1 base, leaving 3 bases not matched to a gene. CDR1 KGHSH and CDR2 LQKENI come from the germline V gene. The CDR3 runs to 14 residues.

The genes are TRBV14 and TRBJ1-1; TRBD1 matches 7 bases. Germline CDR1 reads SGHDN; CDR2 reads FVKESK. This CDR3 is built from 16 residues. V trimming: 6 bases; J trimming: 4 bases; junction bases outside the gene matches: 14. As DNA, the CDR3 is TGTGCCAGCAGACTCATTATGACAGGGAGGGGCACTGAAGCTTTCTTT. Translating gives CASRLIMTGRGTEAFF.

This clone was recorded once. The rearrangement links TRBV3-1 (or the pseudogene TRBV3-2) to TRBJ1-5, with D possibly matching TRBD1 (6 bases). Germline CDR1 and CDR2: LGHDT and YNNKEL (reference sequence). The CDR3 runs to 17 residues. Deletions cut 0 bases from V and 0 bases from J, with 12 bases between. CDR3 amino acids: CASSQEGAHYSNQPQHF. The CDR3 DNA is TGTGCCAGCAGCCAAGAGGGGGCTCACTATAGCAATCAGCCCCAGCATTTT.

The J gene is TRBJ1-2, the V gene TRBV21-1. TRBV21-1 is an annotated pseudogene. CDR3 length equals 13 residues. In DNA, the CDR3 is TGTGCCAGCAGCAAACTTCCCCAAGGAGGCTACACCTTC. It is translated as CASSKLPQGGYTF.

This clone was counted once. The chain couples TRBV3-1 (or the pseudogene TRBV3-2) to TRBJ2-7; a possible D gene is TRBD1 (5 bases). Germline V gene data show CDR1 as LGHDT and CDR2 as YNNKEL (reference sequence). Trimming pared 1 base from V and 3 bases from J, leaving 13 bases between. The CDR3 is made up of 15 amino acids. The CDR3 spells CASSQGGIDSYEQYF. CDR3 bases: TGTGCCAGCAGCCAAGGGGGTATAGACAGCTACGAGCAGTACTTC.

The V and J genes are TRBV6-6 and TRBJ1-1, with a weak D call TRBD1 (5 bases). Trimming cost V 4 bases and J 3 bases, with 12 bases left between them. CDR1 is MNHNY and CDR2 is SVGAGI in the germline V gene (reference sequence). The CDR3 is made up of 14 amino acids. This CDR3 reads CASSSLRGDTEAFF. CDR3 coding DNA: TGTGCCAGCAGTTCCCTGCGGGGGGACACTGAAGCTTTCTTT.

This rearrangement joins TRBV7-3 to TRBJ1-2, with D possibly being TRBD1 (6 bases). Trimming stripped 1 base from V and 10 bases from J, with 13 bases between. CDR3 length equals 13 residues. Germline V CDR1 and CDR2: SGHTA, FQGTGA. As DNA, the CDR3 is TGTGCCAGCAGCTTAAGGGACACCCGTAACTACACCTTC. Protein sequence: CASSLRDTRNYTF.

This sequence joins TRBV7-3 and TRBJ2-7; D may correspond to TRBD1 or TRBD2 (5 bases each). The V and J ends lost 2 bases and 7 bases respectively, with 12 bases between them. CDR3 length: 13 residues. Germline values: CDR1 SGHTA, CDR2 FQGTGA. The CDR3 DNA reads TGTGCCAGCAGCTTAGTTTGGGGGAAAGAGCAGTACTTC. Protein: CASSLVWGKEQYF.

This clone was found a few times. V usage is TRBV6-6 and J usage is TRBJ2-7, with 14 bases identical to TRBD2. Trimming cost V 5 bases and J 5 bases; bases outside gene matches: 5. The CDR3 is made up of 15 amino acids. CDR1 and CDR2 (germline): MNHNY, SVGAGI (reference sequence). The CDR3 loop is CASSHGTSGGNEQYF. The CDR3 nucleotides read TGTGCCAGCAGTCATGGGACTAGCGGGGGCAACGAGCAGTACTTC.

V usage is TRBV11-2 and J usage is TRBJ1-1; 7 nucleotides match TRBD1. This CDR3 has 14 amino acids. V lost 3 bases and J lost 7; bases outside the gene matches: 8. Germline values: CDR1 SGHAT, CDR2 FQNNGV. CDR3 amino acids: CASSFPGQANEAFF. CDR3 DNA sequence: TGTGCCAGCAGCTTCCCTGGACAGGCGAATGAAGCTTTCTTT.

This chain connects TRBV4-3 to TRBJ1-4; a weak D match, TRBD1 (5 bases). V was cut by 0 bases and J by 8 bases, with 19 bases left in between. The CDR3 is 17 residues long. Germline loops: CDR1 LGHNA, CDR2 YSLEER. The CDR3 reads CASSQDIDEGFEEKLFF. DNA of the CDR3: TGCGCCAGCAGCCAAGACATCGATGAGGGGTTCGAAGAAAAACTGTTTTTT.

This chain uses TRBV11-3 with TRBJ2-7; D ambiguous. V was pared by 1 base and J by 2 bases, with 12 bases between. The germline CDR1 and CDR2 sequences are SGHNT and YENEEA. The length of the CDR3 is 15 residues. This CDR3 is CASSLGSATTYEQYF. DNA of the CDR3: TGTGCCAGCAGCTTAGGATCTGCCACCACCTACGAGCAGTACTTC.

V is TRBV6-1 and J is TRBJ1-6, with 8 bases that match TRBD1. The V gene's germline CDR1 is MNHNS and CDR2 SASEGT. The V segment lost 2 bases and the J segment 7 bases; nucleotides outside the gene matches: 7. The CDR3 has 16 amino acids. CDR3 sequence: CASSETIDRGNSPLHF. The CDR3 nucleotides read TGTGCCAGCAGTGAAACGATAGACAGGGGAAATTCACCCCTCCACTTT.

This clone appeared a few times. The chain employs TRBV19 and TRBJ1-1; a weak D match, TRBD1 (5 bases). The CDR3 length is 17 residues. CDR1 is LNHDA and CDR2 is SQIVND in the germline V gene (reference sequence). V lost 4 bases, J lost 3 bases, and 21 bases lay in between. DNA of the CDR3: TGTGCCAGTAGTAAGGGACGGACCAGAGGGCCCCACACTGAAGCTTTCTTT. It yields the protein CASSKGRTRGPHTEAFF. Full variable domain (outside the CDR3, taken from reference TRBV19 and TRBJ1-1): DGGITQSPKYLFRKEGQNVTLSCEQNLNHDAMYWYRQDPGQGLRLIYYSQIVNDFQKGDIAEGYSVSREKKESFPLTVTSAQKNPTAFYLCASSKGRTRGPHTEAFFGQGTRLTVV.

This sequence joins TRBV7-3 and TRBJ2-3, with 7 bases matching TRBD2. CDR3 length: 16 amino acids. V was clipped by 2 bases and J by 1 base; unmatched bases: 6. Per germline, CDR1 SGHTA and CDR2 FQGTGA. CDR3 sequence (DNA): TGTGCCAGCAGCTTATCTCAGGCGGGGGGCACAGATACGCAGTATTTT. Translated: CASSLSQAGGTDTQYF.